This entry lists 8 T cell receptor beta chains sequenced from one sample in a study of T cell changes during pregnancy in multiple sclerosis. Assay: immunoSEQ multiplex PCR; the TCRdb copy retains only in-frame clones and omits some. The sample shows around 35,000 clones, 90% of them seen only once. This specimen was CD8+ T cells from peripheral blood mononuclear cells, taken after pregnancy. Receptor source: a female donor with multiple sclerosis, enrolled in a pregnancy study.

The gene calls are TRBV9 and TRBJ2-2; 8 positions match TRBD2. The CDR3 is 19 residues long. The germline gives CDR1 SGDLS, CDR2 YYNGEE. V shed 4 bases and J 1 base; nucleotides not matched to a gene: 15. The CDR3 loop reads CASSPRPGGLGVNTGELFF. The CDR3 DNA reads TGTGCCAGCAGCCCTCGCCCGGGGGGGCTCGGCGTGAACACCGGGGAGCTGTTTTTT.

This clone appeared a single time. The V gene is TRBV19, the J gene TRBJ2-1; D is unclear. The germline CDR1 and CDR2 sequences are LNHDA and SQIVND (reference sequence). This CDR3 region has 14 residues. V lost 6 bases and J 5 bases, leaving 14 bases between the germline ends. This chain's CDR3 is CASRATSVDNEQFF. CDR3 DNA: TGTGCCAGTAGAGCGACCAGCGTAGACAATGAGCAGTTCTTC.

The chain has TRBV27 and TRBJ1-1; D is unclear. The CDR3 spans 12 residues. Deletions cut 6 bases from V and 4 bases from J, with 9 bases between. Germline CDR1 and CDR2: MNHEY and SMNVEV (reference sequence). As DNA, the CDR3 is TGTGCCAGCAGGACCTCGGGCACTGAAGCTTTCTTT. It encodes CASRTSGTEAFF.

The V call is TRBV5-4, the J call TRBJ1-5, with D possibly TRBD1 on 5 matching bases. The V and J ends lost 3 bases and 4 bases respectively, with 5 bases between them. CDR1 and CDR2 (germline): SGHNT, YYREEE (reference sequence). The CDR3 consists of 12 residues. The CDR3 DNA reads TGTGCCAGCAGCTCAGGGAATCAGCCCCAGCATTTT. Protein: CASSSGNQPQHF.

The chain couples TRBV7-9 to TRBJ2-5; D gene uncertain. CDR1 SEHNR and CDR2 FQNEAQ come from the germline V gene (reference sequence). The CDR3 has 13 amino acids. V lost 1 base and J 1 base, leaving 4 bases between the germline ends. As DNA, the CDR3 is TGTGCCAGCAGCTTAGGAGCCCAAGAGACCCAGTACTTC. Translated: CASSLGAQETQYF.

The chain links TRBV7-6 to TRBJ2-1; 12 positions agree with TRBD2. The CDR3 length is 16 residues. Germline values: CDR1 SGHVS, CDR2 FNYEAQ. The ends lost 4 bases at V and 2 bases at J; junction bases unmatched: 3. CDR3 in DNA: TGTGCCAGCAGCTACTCTAGCGGGGGGGCCTACAATGAGCAGTTCTTC. This gives the protein CASSYSSGGAYNEQFF.

The chain employs TRBV18 and TRBJ2-1, with a weak D call TRBD1 (6 bases). Germline loops: CDR1 KGHSH, CDR2 LQKENI. Trimming cost V 6 bases and J 9 bases, with 12 bases left between them. CDR3 length equals 12 residues. CDR3 DNA: TGTGCCAGCTCGCTGACAGGTCCTGAGCAGTTCTTC. This translates into CASSLTGPEQFF.

A few counts support this clone. The chain links TRBV6-4 to TRBJ2-5, with 9 nucleotides matching TRBD2. V was clipped by 4 bases and J by 3 bases; unmatched bases: 0. This CDR3 is built from 13 residues. The germline V gene has CDR1 MRHNA and CDR2 SNTAGT. The CDR3 bases are TGTGCCAGCAGTGGGACTAGCGAAGAGACCCAGTACTTC. This codes for CASSGTSEETQYF.